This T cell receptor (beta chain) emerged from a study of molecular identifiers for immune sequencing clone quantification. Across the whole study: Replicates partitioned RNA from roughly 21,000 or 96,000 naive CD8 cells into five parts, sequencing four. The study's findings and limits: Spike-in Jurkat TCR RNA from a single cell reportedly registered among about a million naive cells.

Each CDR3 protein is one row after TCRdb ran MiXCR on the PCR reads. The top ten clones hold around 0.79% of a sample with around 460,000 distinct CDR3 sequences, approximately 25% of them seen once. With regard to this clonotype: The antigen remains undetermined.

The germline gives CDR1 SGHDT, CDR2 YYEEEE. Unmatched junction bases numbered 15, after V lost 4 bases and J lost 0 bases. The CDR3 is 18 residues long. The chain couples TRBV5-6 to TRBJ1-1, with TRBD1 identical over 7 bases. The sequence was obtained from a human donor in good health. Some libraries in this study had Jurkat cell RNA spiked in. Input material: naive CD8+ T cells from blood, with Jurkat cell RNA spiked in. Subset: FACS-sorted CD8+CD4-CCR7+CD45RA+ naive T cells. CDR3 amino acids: CASSTADRVIRMNTEAFF. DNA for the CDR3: TGTGCCAGCAGCACAGCCGACAGGGTGATTAGGATGAACACTGAAGCTTTCTTT.